The clone carrying this T cell receptor (beta chain) was counted only a few times. The CDR3 is 14 amino acids. V was clipped by 4 bases and J by 8 bases; unmatched bases: 4. The germline CDR1 and CDR2 sequences are SGHTS and YDEGEE. Only in-frame clones appear in the TCRdb table, and some are missing; sequencing was by immunoSEQ multiplex PCR. There are 25,000 to 35,000 clones in the sample; roughly 84% occur only once, and around 25% lies in the top ten. The record originates from a study of blood T cell repertoires in COVID-19. The clonotype originates from a man aged 70-80 years with active COVID-19. Material for sequencing was peripheral blood. The V gene is TRBV5-8, the J gene TRBJ2-1, with TRBD2 matching 12 bases. CDR3 DNA sequence: TGTGCCAGCAGCCGGACTAGCGGGACGGATGAGCAGTTCTTC. This gives the protein CASSRTSGTDEQFF.